The T cell receptor (beta chain) under discussion was sequenced for a study of CD8+ T cells in alopecia areata. Study observations and caveats: Clonality in lesional scalp, especially alopecia totalis/universalis, exceeded that of normal scalp. TCR sharing across patients was less clear than in mice, possibly HLA-related.

Treatment: oral pan-JAK inhibitor, 5-10 mg twice daily. cDNA prepared by RNA extraction and subsequent reverse transcription served as the template for sequencing. TCRdb's table, derived via immunoSEQ multiplex PCR, lists solely in-frame clones and lacks some. The sample contains 98,000 or so clones, roughly two thirds of which appear only once. Concerning this clone itself: Antigen unknown.

With 3 bases removed from V and 5 bases from J, the gap between germline ends came to 14 bases. This CDR3 is 15 amino acids long. Germline CDR1 and CDR2: SEHNR and FQNEAQ (reference sequence). Sequenced here: CD8+ T cells sorted from blood, sampled at week 4, from a patient treated with tofacitinib. The receptor was derived from a human donor with alopecia areata. The rearrangement links TRBV7-9 to TRBJ2-1; D is perhaps TRBD2 (6 bases). The CDR3 coding sequence is TGTGCCAGCAGCTTTGACGGGAGAAATAACAATGAGCAGTTCTTC. This encodes CASSFDGRNNNEQFF.